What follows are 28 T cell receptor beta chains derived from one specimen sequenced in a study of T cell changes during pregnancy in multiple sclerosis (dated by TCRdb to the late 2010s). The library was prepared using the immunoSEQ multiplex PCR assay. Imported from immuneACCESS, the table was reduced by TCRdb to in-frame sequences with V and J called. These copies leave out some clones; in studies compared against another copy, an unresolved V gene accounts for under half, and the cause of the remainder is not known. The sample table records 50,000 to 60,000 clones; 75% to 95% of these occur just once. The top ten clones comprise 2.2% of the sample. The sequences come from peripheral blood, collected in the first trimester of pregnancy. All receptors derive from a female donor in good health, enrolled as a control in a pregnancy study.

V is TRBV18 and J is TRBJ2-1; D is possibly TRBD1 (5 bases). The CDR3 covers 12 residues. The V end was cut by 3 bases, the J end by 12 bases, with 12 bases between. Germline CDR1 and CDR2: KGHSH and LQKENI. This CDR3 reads CASSPAVGVQFF. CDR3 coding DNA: TGTGCCAGCTCACCCGCAGTAGGGGTGCAGTTCTTC.

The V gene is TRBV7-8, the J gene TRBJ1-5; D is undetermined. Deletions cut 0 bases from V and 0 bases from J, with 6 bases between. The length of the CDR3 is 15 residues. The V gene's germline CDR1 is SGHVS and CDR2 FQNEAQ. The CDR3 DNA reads TGTGCCAGCAGCTTAGCAGGAGTTAGCAATCAGCCCCAGCATTTT. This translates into CASSLAGVSNQPQHF.

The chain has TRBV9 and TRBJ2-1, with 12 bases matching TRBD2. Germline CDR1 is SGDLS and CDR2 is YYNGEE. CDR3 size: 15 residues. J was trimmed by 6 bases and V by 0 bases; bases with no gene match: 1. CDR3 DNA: TGTGCCAGCAGCGTAGGGGGACTAGCGGGCAATGAGCAGTTCTTC. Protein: CASSVGGLAGNEQFF.

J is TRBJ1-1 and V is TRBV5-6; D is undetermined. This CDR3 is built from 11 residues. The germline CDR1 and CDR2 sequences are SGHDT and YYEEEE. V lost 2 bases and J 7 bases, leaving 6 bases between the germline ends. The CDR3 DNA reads TGTGCCAGCAGCTTCCTCCGTGAAGCTTTCTTT. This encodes CASSFLREAFF.

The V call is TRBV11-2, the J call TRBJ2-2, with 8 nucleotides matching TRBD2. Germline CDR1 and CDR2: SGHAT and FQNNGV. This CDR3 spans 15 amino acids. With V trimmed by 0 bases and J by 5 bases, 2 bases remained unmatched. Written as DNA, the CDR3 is TGTGCCAGCAGCTTAGAGGCGGGGGGAACCGGGGAGCTGTTTTTT. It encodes CASSLEAGGTGELFF.

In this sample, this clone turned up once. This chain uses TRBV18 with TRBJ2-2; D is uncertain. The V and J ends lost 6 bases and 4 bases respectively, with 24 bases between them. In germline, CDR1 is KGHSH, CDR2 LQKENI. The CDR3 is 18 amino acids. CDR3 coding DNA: TGTGCCAGCTCGCCCAGCACCCCGAATAGGCCGGGCACCGGGGAGCTGTTTTTT. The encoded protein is CASSPSTPNRPGTGELFF. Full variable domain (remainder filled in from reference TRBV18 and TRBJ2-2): NAGVMQNPRHLVRRRGQEARLRCSPMKGHSHVYWYRQLPEEGLKFMVYLQKENIIDESGMPKERFSAEFPKEGPSILRIQQVVRGDSAAYFCASSPSTPNRPGTGELFFGEGSRLTVL.

This CDR3 reads CASRYQAGGPSEQYF. DNA for the CDR3: TGTGCCAGCAGATATCAGGCGGGAGGGCCTTCGGAGCAGTACTTC. This chain connects TRBV5-4 to TRBJ2-7; 9 nucleotides agree with TRBD2. The V and J ends lost 5 bases and 7 bases, in that order; junction bases with no gene match: 13. In germline, CDR1 is SGHNT, CDR2 YYREEE (reference sequence). CDR3 length: 15 amino acids.

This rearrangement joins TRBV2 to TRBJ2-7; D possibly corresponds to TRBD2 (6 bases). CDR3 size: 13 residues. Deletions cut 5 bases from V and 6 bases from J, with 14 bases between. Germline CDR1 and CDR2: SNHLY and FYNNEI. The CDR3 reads CASSSLRDGEQYF. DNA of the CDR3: TGTGCCAGCAGTTCTTTGCGGGACGGCGAGCAGTACTTC.

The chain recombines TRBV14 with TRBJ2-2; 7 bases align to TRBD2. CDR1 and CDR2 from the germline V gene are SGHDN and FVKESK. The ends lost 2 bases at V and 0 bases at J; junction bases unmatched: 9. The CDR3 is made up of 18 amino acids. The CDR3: CASSQTTGSGTNTGELFF. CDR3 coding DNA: TGTGCCAGCAGCCAAACCACGGGGAGCGGGACGAACACCGGGGAGCTGTTTTTT.

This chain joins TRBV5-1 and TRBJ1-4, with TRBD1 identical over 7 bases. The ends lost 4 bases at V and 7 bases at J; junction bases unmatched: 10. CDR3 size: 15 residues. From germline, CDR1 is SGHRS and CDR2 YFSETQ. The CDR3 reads CASSGTQGIGEKLFF. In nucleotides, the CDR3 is TGCGCCAGCAGCGGGACACAGGGGATTGGTGAAAAACTGTTTTTT.

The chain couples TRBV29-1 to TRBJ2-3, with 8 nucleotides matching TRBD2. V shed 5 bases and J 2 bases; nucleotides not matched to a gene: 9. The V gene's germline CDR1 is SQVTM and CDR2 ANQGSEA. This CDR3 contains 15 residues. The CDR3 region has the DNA TGCAGCGTTTTCGGACTAGCACCCCTCACAGATACGCAGTATTTT. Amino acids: CSVFGLAPLTDTQYF.

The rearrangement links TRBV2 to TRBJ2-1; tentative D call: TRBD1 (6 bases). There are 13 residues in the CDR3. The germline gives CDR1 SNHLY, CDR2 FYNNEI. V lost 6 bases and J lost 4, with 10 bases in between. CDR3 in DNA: TGTGCCAGCAGGGAGAGGGGGTACAATGAGCAGTTCTTC. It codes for CASRERGYNEQFF. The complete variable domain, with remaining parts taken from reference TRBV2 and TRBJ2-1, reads EPEVTQTPSHQVTQMGQEVILRCVPISNHLYFYWYRQILGQKVEFLVSFYNNEISEKSEIFDDQFSVERPDGSNFTLKIRSTKLEDSAMYFCASRERGYNEQFFGPGTRLTVL.

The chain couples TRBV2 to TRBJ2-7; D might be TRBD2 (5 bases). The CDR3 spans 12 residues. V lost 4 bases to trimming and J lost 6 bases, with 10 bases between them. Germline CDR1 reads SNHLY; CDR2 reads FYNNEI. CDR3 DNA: TGTGCCAGCAGTGCGGGGATCGGCGAGCAGTACTTC. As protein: CASSAGIGEQYF. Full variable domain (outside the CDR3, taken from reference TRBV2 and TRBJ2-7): EPEVTQTPSHQVTQMGQEVILRCVPISNHLYFYWYRQILGQKVEFLVSFYNNEISEKSEIFDDQFSVERPDGSNFTLKIRSTKLEDSAMYFCASSAGIGEQYFGPGTRLTVT.

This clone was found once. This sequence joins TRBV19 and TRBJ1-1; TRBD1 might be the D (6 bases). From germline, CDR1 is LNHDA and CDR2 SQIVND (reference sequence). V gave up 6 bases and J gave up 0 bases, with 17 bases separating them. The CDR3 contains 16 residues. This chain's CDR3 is CASSNPWGRMNTEAFF. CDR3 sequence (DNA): TGTGCCAGTAGCAACCCTTGGGGGCGGATGAACACTGAAGCTTTCTTT.

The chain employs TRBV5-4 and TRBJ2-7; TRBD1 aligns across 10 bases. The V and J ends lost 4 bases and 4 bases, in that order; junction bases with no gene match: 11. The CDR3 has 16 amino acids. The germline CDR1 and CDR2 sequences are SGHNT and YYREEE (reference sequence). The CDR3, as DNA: TGTGCCAGCAGCCTAGACCAGGGACAGGGGAGGTACGAGCAGTACTTC. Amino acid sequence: CASSLDQGQGRYEQYF.

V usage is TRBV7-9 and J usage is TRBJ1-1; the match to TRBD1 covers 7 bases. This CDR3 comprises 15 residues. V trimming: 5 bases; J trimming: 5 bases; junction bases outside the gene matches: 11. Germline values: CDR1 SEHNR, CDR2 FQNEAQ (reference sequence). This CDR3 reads CASSPGQALRTEAFF. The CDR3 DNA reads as TGTGCCAGCAGCCCTGGACAGGCCCTAAGGACTGAAGCTTTCTTT.

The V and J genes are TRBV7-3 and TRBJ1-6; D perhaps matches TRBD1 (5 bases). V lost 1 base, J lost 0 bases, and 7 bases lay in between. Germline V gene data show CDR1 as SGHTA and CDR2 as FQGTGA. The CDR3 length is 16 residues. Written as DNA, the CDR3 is TGTGCCAGCAGCTTAAGGGGCAACTCCTATAATTCACCCCTCCACTTT. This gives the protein CASSLRGNSYNSPLHF.

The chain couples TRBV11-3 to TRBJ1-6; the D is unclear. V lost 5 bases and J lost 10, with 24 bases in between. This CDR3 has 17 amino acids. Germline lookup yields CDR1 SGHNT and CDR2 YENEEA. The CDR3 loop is CASSADGGPPGGSPLHF. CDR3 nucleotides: TGTGCCAGCAGCGCCGACGGAGGTCCTCCGGGAGGCTCACCCCTCCACTTT.

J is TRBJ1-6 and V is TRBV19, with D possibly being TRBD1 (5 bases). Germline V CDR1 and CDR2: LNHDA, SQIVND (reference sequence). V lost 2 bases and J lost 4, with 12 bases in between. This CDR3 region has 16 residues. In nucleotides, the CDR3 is TGTGCCAGTAGTATATGGGGGGACGTGTATAATTCACCCCTCCACTTT. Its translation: CASSIWGDVYNSPLHF. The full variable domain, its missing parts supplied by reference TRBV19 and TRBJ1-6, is DGGITQSPKYLFRKEGQNVTLSCEQNLNHDAMYWYRQDPGQGLRLIYYSQIVNDFQKGDIAEGYSVSREKKESFPLTVTSAQKNPTAFYLCASSIWGDVYNSPLHFGNGTRLTVT.

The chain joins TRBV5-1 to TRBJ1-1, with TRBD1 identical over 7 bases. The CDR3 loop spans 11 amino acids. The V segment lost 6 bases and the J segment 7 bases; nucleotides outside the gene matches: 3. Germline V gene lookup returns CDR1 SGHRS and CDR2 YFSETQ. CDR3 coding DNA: TGCGCCAGCAACGGACAGGTTGAAGCTTTCTTT. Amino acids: CASNGQVEAFF.

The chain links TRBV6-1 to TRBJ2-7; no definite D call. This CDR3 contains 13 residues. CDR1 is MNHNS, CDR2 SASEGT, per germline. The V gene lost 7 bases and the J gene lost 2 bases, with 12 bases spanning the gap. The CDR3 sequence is CASTVSGTYEQYF. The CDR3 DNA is TGTGCCAGCACAGTCTCAGGCACCTACGAGCAGTACTTC.

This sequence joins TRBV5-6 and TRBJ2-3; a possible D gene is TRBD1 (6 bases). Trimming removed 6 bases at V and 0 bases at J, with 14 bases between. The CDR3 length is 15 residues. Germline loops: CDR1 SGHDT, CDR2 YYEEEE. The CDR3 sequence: CASTYRQASTDTQYF. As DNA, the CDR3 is TGTGCCAGCACCTACAGACAGGCGAGCACAGATACGCAGTATTTT.

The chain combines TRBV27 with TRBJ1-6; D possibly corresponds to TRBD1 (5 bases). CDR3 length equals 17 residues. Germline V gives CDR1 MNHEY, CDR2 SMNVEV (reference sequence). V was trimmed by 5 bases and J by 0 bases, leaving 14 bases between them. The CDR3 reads CASSPRQKSSYNSPLHF. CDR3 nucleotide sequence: TGTGCCAGCAGTCCAAGACAGAAGTCCTCCTATAATTCACCCCTCCACTTT.

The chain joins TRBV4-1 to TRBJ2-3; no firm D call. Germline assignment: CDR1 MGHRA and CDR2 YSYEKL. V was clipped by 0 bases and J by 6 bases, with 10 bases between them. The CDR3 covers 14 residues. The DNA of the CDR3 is TGCGCCAGCAGCCAAGAGGCGGAGAGGGATACGCAGTATTTT. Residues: CASSQEAERDTQYF.

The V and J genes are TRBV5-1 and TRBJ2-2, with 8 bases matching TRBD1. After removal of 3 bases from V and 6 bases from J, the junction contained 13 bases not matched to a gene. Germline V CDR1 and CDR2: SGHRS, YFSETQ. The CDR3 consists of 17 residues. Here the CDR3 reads CASSWQGAGRNAGELFF. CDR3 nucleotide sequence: TGCGCCAGCAGCTGGCAGGGGGCAGGGAGGAATGCCGGGGAGCTGTTTTTT.

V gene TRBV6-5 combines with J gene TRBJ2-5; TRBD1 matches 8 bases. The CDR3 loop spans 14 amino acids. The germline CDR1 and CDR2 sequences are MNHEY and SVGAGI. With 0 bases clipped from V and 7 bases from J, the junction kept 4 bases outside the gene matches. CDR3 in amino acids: CASSYSDRVGTQYF. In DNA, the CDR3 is TGTGCCAGCAGTTACTCGGACAGGGTGGGGACCCAGTACTTC.

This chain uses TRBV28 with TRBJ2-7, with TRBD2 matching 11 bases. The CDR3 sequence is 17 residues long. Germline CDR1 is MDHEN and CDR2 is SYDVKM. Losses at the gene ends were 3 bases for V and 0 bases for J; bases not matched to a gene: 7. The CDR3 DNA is TGTGCCAGCAGTTTTCTGATAGCGGGAGGGTTCTCCTACGAGCAGTACTTC. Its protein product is CASSFLIAGGFSYEQYF. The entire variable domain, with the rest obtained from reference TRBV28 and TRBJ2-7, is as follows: DVKVTQSSRYLVKRTGEKVFLECVQDMDHENMFWYRQDPGLGLRLIYFSYDVKMKEKGDIPEGYSVSREKKERFSLILESASTNQTSMYLCASSFLIAGGFSYEQYFGPGTRLTVT.

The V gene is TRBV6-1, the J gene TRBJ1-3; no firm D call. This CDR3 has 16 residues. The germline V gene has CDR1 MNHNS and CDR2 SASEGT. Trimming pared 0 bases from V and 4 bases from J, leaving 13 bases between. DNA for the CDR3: TGTGCCAGCAGTGAAGCCCCGGTAGCAGCCGGAAACACCATATATTTT. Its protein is CASSEAPVAAGNTIYF.